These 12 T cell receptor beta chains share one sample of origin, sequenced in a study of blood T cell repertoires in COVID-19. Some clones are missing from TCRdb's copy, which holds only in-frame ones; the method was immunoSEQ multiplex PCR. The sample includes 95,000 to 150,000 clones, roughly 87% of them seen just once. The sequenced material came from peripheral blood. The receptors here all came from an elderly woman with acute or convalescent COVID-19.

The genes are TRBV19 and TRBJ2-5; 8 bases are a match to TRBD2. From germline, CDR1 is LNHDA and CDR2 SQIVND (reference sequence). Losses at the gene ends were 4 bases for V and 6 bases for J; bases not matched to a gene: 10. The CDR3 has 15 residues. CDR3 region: CASSSRASGQQTQYF. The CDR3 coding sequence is TGTGCCAGTAGTAGCCGGGCTAGCGGGCAACAGACCCAGTACTTC.

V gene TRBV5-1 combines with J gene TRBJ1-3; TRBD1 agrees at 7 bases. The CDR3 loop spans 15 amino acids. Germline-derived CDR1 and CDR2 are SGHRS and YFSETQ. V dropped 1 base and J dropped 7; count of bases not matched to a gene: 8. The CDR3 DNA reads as TGCGCCAGCAGCTTGACAGGGGCTCTGGAGAACACCATATATTTT. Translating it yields CASSLTGALENTIYF.

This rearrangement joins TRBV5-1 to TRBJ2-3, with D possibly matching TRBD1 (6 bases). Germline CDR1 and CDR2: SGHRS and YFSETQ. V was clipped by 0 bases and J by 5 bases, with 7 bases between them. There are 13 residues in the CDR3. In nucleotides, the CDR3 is TGCGCCAGCAGCTTGGTAGGGGGAGATACGCAGTATTTT. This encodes CASSLVGGDTQYF.

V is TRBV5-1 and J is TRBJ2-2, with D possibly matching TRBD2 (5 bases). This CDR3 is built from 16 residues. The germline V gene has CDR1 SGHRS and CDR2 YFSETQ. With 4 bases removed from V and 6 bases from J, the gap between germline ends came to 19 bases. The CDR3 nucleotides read TGCGCCAGCAGCCCCTGGACTCAAGATTTGGCCGGGGAGCTGTTTTTT. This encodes CASSPWTQDLAGELFF.

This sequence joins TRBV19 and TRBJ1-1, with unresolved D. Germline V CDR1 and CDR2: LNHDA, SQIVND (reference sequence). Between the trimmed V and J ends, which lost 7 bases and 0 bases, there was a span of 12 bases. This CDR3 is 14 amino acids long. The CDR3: CASTPEIMNTEAFF. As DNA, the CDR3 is TGTGCCAGTACGCCAGAAATAATGAACACTGAAGCTTTCTTT.

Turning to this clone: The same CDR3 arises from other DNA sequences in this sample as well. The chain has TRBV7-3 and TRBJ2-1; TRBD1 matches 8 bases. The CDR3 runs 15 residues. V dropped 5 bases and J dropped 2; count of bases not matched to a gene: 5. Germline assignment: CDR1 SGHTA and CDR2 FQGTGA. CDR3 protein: CASSPGTGAYNEQFF. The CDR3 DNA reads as TGTGCCAGCAGCCCCGGGACAGGCGCCTACAATGAGCAGTTCTTC.

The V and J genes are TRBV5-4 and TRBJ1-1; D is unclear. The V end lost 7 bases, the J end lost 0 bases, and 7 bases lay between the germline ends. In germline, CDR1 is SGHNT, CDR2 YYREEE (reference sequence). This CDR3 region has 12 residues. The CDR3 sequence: CASAKMNTEAFF. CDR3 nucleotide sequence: TGTGCCAGCGCTAAAATGAACACTGAAGCTTTCTTT.

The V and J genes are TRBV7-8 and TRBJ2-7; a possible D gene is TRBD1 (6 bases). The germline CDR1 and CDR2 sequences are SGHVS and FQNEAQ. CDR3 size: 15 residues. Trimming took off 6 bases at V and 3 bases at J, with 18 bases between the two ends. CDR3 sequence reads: CASRKGQGSFYEQYV. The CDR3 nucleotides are TGTGCCAGCAGAAAAGGGCAGGGGTCGTTCTACGAGCAGTACGTC.

CDR3 residues: CSVTGASSTDTQYF. Here the CDR3 DNA reads TGCAGCGTCACAGGGGCTTCTAGCACAGATACGCAGTATTTT. The chain employs TRBV29-1 and TRBJ2-3; 7 bases are shared with TRBD1. The V gene end was trimmed by 6 bases and the J gene end by 0 bases; junction bases not matched to a gene: 6. There are 14 residues in the CDR3. The germline gives CDR1 SQVTM, CDR2 ANQGSEA.

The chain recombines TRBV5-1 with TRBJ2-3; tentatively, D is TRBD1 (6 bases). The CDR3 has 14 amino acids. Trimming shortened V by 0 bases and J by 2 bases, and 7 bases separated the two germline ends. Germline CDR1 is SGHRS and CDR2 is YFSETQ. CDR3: CASSLGQDTDTQYF. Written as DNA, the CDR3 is TGCGCCAGCAGCTTGGGACAGGACACAGATACGCAGTATTTT.

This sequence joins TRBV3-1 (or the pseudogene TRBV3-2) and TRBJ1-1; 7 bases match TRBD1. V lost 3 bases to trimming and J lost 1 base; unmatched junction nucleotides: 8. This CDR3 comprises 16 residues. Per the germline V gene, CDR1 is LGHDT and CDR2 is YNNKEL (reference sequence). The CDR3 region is CASSHLGRTGNTEAFF. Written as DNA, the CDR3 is TGTGCCAGCAGCCACTTAGGCCGGACAGGGAACACTGAAGCTTTCTTT.

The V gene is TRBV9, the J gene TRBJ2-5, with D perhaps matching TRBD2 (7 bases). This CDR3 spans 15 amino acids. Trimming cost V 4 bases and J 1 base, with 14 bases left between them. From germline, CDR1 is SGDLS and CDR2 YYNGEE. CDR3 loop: CASSPTGGPQETQYF. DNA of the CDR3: TGTGCCAGCAGCCCGACCGGGGGGCCCCAAGAGACCCAGTACTTC.